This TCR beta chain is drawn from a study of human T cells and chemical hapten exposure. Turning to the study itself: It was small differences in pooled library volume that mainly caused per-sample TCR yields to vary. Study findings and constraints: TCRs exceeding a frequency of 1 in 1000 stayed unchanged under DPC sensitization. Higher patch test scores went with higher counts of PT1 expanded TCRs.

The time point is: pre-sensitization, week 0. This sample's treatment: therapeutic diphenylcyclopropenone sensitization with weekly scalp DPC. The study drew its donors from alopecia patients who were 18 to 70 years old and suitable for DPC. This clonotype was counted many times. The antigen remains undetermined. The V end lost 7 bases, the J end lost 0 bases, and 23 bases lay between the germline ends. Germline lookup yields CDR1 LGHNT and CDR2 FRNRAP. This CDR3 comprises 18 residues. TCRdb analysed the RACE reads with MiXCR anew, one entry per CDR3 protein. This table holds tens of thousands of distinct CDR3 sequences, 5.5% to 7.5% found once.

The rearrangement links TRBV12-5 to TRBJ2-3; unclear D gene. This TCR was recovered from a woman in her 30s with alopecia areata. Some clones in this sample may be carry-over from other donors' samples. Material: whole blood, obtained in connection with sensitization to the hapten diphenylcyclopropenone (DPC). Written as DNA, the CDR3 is TGTGCTAGTGACAACGTTGGGCTATCACTAAAGAGCACAGATACGCAGTATTTT. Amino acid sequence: CASDNVGLSLKSTDTQYF.